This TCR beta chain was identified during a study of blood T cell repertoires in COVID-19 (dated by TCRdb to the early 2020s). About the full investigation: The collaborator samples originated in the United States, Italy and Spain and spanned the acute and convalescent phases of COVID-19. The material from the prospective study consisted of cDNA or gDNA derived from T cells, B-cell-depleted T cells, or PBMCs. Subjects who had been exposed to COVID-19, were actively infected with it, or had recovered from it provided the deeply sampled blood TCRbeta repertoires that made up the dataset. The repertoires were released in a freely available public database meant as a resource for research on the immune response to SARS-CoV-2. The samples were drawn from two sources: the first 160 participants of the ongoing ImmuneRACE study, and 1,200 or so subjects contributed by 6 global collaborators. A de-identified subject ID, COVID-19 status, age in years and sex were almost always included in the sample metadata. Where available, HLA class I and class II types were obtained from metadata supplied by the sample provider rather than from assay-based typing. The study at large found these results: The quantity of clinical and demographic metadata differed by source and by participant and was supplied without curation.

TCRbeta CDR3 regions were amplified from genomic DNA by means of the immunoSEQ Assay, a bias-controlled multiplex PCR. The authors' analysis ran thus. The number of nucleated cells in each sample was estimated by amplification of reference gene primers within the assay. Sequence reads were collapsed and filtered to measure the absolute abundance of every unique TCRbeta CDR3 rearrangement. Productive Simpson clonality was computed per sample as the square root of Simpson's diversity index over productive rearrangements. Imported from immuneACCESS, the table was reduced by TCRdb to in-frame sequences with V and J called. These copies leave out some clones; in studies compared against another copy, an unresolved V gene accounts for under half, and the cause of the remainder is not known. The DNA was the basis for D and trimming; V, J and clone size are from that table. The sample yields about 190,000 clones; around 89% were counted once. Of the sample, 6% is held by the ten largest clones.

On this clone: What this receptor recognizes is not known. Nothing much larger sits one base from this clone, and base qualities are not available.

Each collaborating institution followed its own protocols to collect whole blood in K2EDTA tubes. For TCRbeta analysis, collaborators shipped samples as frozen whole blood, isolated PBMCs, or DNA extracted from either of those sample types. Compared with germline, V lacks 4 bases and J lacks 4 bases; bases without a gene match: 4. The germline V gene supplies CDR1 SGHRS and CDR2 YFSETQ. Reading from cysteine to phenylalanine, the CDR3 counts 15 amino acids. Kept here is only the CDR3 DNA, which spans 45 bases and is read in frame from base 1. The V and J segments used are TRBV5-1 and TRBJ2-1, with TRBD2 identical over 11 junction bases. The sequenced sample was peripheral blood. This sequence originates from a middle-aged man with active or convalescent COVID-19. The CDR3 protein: CASSQLAGVYNEQFF. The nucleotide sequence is TGCGCCAGCAGCCAACTAGCGGGAGTATACAATGAGCAGTTCTTC.